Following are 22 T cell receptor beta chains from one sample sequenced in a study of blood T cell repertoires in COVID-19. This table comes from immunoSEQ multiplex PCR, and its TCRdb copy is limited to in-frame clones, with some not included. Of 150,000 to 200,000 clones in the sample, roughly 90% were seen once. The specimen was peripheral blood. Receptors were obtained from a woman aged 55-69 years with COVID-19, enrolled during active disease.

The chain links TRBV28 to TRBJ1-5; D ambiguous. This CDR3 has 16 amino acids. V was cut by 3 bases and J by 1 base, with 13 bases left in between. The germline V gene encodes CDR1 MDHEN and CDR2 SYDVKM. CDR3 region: CASSFRRVPSNQPQHF. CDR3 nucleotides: TGTGCCAGCAGTTTTAGGAGGGTCCCCAGCAATCAGCCCCAGCATTTT.

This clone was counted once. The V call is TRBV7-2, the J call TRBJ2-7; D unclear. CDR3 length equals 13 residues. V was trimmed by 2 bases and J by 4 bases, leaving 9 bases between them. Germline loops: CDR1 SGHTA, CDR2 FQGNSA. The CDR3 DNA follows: TGTGCCAGCAGCTTAAAATCCGGTTACGAGCAGTACTTC. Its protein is CASSLKSGYEQYF.

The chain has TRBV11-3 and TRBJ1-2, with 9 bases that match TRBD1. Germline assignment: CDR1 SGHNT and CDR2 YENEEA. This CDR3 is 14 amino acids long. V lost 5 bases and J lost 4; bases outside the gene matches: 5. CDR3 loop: CASSPRQGVYGYTF. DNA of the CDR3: TGTGCCAGCAGCCCCCGACAGGGGGTCTATGGCTACACCTTC.

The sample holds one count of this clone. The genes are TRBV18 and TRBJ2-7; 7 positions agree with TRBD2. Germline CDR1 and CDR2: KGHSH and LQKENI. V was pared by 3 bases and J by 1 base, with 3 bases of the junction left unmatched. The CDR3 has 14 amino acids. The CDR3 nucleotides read TGTGCCAGCTCACCTTCGGGGGGATCCTACGAGCAGTACTTC. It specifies CASSPSGGSYEQYF.

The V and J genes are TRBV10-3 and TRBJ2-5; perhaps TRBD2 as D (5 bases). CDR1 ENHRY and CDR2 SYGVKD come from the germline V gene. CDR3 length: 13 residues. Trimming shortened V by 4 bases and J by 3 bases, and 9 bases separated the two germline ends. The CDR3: CAISGSGKETQYF. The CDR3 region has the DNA TGTGCCATCAGTGGAAGCGGTAAAGAGACCCAGTACTTC.

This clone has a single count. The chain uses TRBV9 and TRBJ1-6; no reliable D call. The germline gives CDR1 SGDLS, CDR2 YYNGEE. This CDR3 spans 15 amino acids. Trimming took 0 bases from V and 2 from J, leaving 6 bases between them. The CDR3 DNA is TGTGCCAGCAGCGTAGGCACTGCCTATAATTCACCCCTCCACTTT. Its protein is CASSVGTAYNSPLHF.

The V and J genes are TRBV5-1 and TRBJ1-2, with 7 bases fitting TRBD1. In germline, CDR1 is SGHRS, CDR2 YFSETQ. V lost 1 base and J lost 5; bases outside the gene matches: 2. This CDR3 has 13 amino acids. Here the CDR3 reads CASSLTGEYGYTF. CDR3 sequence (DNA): TGCGCCAGCAGCTTGACAGGGGAGTATGGCTACACCTTC.

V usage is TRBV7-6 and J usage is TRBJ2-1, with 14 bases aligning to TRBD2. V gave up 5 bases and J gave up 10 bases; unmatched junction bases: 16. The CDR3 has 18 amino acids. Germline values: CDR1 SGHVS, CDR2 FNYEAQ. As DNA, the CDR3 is TGTGCCAGCAGCCCCCTGGGACTAGCGGGGGCTCAGGTCCCGGAGCAGTTCTTC. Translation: CASSPLGLAGAQVPEQFF.

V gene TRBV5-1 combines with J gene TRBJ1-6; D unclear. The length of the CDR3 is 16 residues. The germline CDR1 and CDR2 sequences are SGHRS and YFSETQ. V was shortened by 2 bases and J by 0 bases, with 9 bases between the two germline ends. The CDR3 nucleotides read TGCGCCAGCAGCTTAATGGGGAGCTCCTATAATTCACCCCTCCACTTT. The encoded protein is CASSLMGSSYNSPLHF.

The CDR3 loop is CASTLPRVRSGELFF. The CDR3 DNA is TGTGCCAGCACTCTACCCAGGGTTCGGTCCGGGGAGCTGTTTTTT. The genes are TRBV28 and TRBJ2-2; possibly TRBD1 for D (5 bases). CDR1 and CDR2 from the germline V gene are MDHEN and SYDVKM. The CDR3 length is 15 residues. V was trimmed by 7 bases and J by 6 bases, leaving 18 bases between them.

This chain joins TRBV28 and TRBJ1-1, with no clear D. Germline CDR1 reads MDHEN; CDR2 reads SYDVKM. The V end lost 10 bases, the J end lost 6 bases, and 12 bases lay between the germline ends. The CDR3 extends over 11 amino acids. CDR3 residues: CATLGLPEAFF. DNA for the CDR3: TGTGCCACCCTGGGCCTTCCTGAAGCTTTCTTT.

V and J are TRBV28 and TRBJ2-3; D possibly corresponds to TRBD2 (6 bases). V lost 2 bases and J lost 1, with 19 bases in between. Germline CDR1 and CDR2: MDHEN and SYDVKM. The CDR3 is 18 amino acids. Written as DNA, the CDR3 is TGTGCCAGCAGTTTAGCCGGGAGTAAAGGAGTGGGCACAGATACGCAGTATTTT. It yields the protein CASSLAGSKGVGTDTQYF.

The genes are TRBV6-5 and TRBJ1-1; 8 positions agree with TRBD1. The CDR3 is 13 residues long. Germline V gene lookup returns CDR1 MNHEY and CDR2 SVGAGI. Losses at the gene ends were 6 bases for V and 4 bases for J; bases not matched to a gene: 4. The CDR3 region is CASRFTGGTEAFF. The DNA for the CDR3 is TGTGCCAGCAGGTTCACAGGGGGCACTGAAGCTTTCTTT.

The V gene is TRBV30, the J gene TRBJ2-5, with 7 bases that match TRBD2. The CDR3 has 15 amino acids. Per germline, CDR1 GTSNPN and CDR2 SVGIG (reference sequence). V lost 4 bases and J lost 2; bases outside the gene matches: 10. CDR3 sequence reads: CAWTGGSVGQETQYF. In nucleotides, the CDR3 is TGTGCCTGGACGGGAGGATCGGTAGGGCAAGAGACCCAGTACTTC.

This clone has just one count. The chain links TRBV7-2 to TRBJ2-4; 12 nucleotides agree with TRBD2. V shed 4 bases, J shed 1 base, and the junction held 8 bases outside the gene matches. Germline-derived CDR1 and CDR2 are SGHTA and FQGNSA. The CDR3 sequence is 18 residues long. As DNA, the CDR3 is TGTGCCAGCAGCTCCCGGACTAGCGGGATCCGTGCCAAAAACATTCAGTACTTC. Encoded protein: CASSSRTSGIRAKNIQYF.

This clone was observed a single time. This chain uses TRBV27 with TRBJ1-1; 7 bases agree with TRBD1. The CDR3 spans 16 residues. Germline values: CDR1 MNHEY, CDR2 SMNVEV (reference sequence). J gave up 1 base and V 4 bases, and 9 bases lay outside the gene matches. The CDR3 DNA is TGTGCCAGCAGTTCAACCCGGACAGGAGGGAACACTGAAGCTTTCTTT. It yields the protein CASSSTRTGGNTEAFF.

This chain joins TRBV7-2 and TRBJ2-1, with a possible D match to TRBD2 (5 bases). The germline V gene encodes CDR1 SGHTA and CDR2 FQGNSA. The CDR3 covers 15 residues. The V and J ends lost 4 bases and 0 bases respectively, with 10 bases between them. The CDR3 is CASSWSGSSYNEQFF. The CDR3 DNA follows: TGTGCCAGCAGCTGGTCTGGGAGCTCCTACAATGAGCAGTTCTTC.

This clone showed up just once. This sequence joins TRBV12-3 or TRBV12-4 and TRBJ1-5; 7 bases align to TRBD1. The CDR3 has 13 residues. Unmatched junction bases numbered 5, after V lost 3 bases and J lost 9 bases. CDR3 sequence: CASSFQGGWPQHF. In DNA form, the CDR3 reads TGTGCCAGCAGTTTTCAAGGGGGCTGGCCCCAGCATTTT.

The CDR3 loop reads CASSLAPGGYNEKLFF. As DNA, the CDR3 is TGTGCCAGCAGCCTCGCGCCCGGGGGATATAATGAAAAACTGTTTTTT. The chain joins TRBV5-4 to TRBJ1-4; possible D gene TRBD1, 5 bases. Trimming pared 4 bases from V and 4 bases from J, leaving 17 bases between. The length of the CDR3 is 16 residues. The V gene's germline CDR1 is SGHNT and CDR2 YYREEE (reference sequence).

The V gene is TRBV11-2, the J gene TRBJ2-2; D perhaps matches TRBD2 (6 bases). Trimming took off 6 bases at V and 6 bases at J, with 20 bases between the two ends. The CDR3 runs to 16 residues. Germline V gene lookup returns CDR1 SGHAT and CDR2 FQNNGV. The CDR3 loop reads CASRPTGTPKPGELFF. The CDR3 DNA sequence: TGTGCCAGCAGACCTACCGGGACTCCCAAACCCGGGGAGCTGTTTTTT.

The CDR3 region has the DNA TGTGCCAGCAGCTTAGCAGGAGGTCACGGCACAGATACGCAGTATTTT. Its translation is CASSLAGGHGTDTQYF. J is TRBJ2-3 and V is TRBV11-2, with a possible D match to TRBD2 (5 bases). Germline loops: CDR1 SGHAT, CDR2 FQNNGV. There are 16 residues in the CDR3. V lost 1 base and J lost 1, with 12 bases in between.

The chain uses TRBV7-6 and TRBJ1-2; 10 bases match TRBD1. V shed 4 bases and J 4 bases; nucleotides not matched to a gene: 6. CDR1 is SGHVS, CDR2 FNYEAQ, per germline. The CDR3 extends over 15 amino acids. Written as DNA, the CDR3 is TGTGCCAGCAGCTCCCCGGGACAGGGGTCCTATGGCTACACCTTC. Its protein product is CASSSPGQGSYGYTF.